This record looks at one TCR beta chain sequence and its context. The target antigen is unknown. This record belongs to a study of T cell repertoires in cytomegalovirus infection. Turning to the study itself: Public TCR beta signatures marked donors with CMV infection and the matching HLA. Points from the study as a whole: Summed public TCR beta family frequency identified CMV carriers bearing the relevant HLA. What dominated the ex vivo response were HLA-C-restricted CMV-specific TCR beta clonotypes.

Trimming stripped 4 bases from V and 0 bases from J, with 12 bases between. Germline CDR1 reads MNHEY; CDR2 reads SVGAGI. This CDR3 is 15 amino acids long. TCRdb recomputed calls from the reads with MiXCR, one row per CDR3 protein. The sample lists around 740,000 distinct CDR3 sequences, 35% to 45% occurring once. Sequencing input: PBMCs. This clonotype was sampled from a human donor in good health (CMV status not recorded). Some clones in this sample may be carry-over from other donors' samples. This chain connects TRBV6-5 to TRBJ1-2; a possible D gene is TRBD1 (6 bases). CDR3 nucleotide sequence: TGTGCCAGCAGTTCGACGGGGGCCCCTAACTATGGCTACACCTTC. It encodes CASSSTGAPNYGYTF.